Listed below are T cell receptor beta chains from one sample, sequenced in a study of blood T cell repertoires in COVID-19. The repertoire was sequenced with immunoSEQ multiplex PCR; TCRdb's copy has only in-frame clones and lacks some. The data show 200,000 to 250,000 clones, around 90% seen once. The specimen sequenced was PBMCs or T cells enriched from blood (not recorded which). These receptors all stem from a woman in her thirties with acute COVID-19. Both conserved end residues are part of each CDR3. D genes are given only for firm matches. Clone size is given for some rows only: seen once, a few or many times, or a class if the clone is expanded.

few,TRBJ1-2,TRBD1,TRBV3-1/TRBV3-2,TGTGCCAGCAGCCATGGGACAGCCGTGTCCAACAATGGCTACACCTTC,CASSHGTAVSNNGYTF
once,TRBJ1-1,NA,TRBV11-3,TGTGCCAGCAGCGTCGAACAGGGTAGAATGATGAACACTGAAGCTTTCTTT,CASSVEQGRMMNTEAFF
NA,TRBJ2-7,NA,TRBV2,TGTGCCACCAGGCGGAAGACGGCAAGCTCCTACGAGCAGTACTTC,CATRRKTASSYEQYF
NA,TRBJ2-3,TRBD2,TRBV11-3,TGTGCCAGCAGCTTCGGACTAGCGGGGGACGATACGCAGTATTTT,CASSFGLAGDDTQYF
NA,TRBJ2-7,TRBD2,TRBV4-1,TGCGCCAGCAGCCAAGATCGGACTAGCGGGAGTCTCGAGCAGTACTTC,CASSQDRTSGSLEQYF
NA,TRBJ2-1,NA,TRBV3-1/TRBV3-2,TGTGCCAGCAGCCAAGTCAGCGTGGATGAGCAGTTCTTC,CASSQVSVDEQFF
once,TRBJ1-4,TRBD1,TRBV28,TGTGCCAGCAGTAACGGACAGGGCCCCGAAAAACTGTTTTTT,CASSNGQGPEKLFF
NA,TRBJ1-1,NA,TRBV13,TGTGCCAGCAGGCGAGGGGGCACTGAAGCTTTCTTT,CASRRGGTEAFF
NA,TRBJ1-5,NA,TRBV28,TGTGCCAGCAGTTTTTATAGCAATCAGCCCCAGCATTTT,CASSFYSNQPQHF
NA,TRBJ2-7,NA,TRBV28,TGTGCCAGCGTAAGGGGCGGTTTCGACGAGCAGTACTTC,CASVRGGFDEQYF
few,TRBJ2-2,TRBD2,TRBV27,TGTGCCAGCAGTTTCTTTCTAGCGGGGTACCCAAAGATGGGGACCGGGGAGCTGTTTTTT,CASSFFLAGYPKMGTGELFF
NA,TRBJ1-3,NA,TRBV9,TGTGCCAGCAGCGTAGACGAGGGCGGGGTCTCTGGAAACACCATATATTTT,CASSVDEGGVSGNTIYF
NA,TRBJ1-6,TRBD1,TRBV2,TGTGCCAGCAGCCGACAGGGTAATTCACCCCTCCACTTT,CASSRQGNSPLHF
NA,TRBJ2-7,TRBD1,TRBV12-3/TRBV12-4,TGTGCCAGCAGTCTGACAGGGGCCTACGAGCAGTACTTC,CASSLTGAYEQYF
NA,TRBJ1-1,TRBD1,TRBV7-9,TGTGCCAGCAGCTCTGAGGACAGGGCCCCTGAAGCTTTCTTT,CASSSEDRAPEAFF
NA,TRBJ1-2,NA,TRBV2,TGTGCCAGCAGTGAGAGGAGGCAGGTGGGAGAAGATGGCTACACCTTC,CASSERRQVGEDGYTF
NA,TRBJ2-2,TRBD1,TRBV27,TGTGCCAGCAGTTTGGGACAGCGCACCGGGGAGCTGTTTTTT,CASSLGQRTGELFF
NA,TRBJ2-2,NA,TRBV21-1,TGTGCCACCCCGAGGGGACAGGGAACGGGAGTAGAGACCGGGGAGCTGTTTTTT,CATPRGQGTGVETGELFF
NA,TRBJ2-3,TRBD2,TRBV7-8,TGTGCCAGCAGCCCACTACTAGCGGGAGGTTCCACAGATACGCAGTATTTT,CASSPLLAGGSTDTQYF
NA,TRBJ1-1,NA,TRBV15,TGTGCCACCACGCCCCAAGACAAAGGAGGGGTCAGGGCCACTGAAGCTTTCTTT,CATTPQDKGGVRATEAFF
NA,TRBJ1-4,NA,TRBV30,TGTGCCTGGGGCGGTGAAGCAACTAATGAAAAACTGTTTTTT,CAWGGEATNEKLFF
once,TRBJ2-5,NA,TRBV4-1,TGCGCCAGCAGCCAAGTCGGGACCGGGACTGCTGAGGGGACCCAGTACTTC,CASSQVGTGTAEGTQYF
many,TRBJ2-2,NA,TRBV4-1,TGCGCCAGCAGCCAAGACGCAGTGAATGCGAACACCGGGGAGCTGTTTTTT,CASSQDAVNANTGELFF
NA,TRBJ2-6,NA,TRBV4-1,TGCGCCAGCAGCCTGAGTTTCTCGAGGCTCTCTGGGGCCAACGTCCTGACTTTC,CASSLSFSRLSGANVLTF
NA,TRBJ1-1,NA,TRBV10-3,TGTGCCATCAGTGATGCCGGCGGAGGGGCTTTCTTT,CAISDAGGGAFF
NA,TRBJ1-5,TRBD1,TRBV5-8,TGTGCCAGCAGCCTACAGGGGTATAGCAATCAGCCCCAGCATTTT,CASSLQGYSNQPQHF